Sequencing of this TCR gamma chain was carried out in a study of gamma delta lymphoproliferative disorders and STAT genes. Overall study context: At least 50 ng of genomic DNA went into each LymphoTrack Dx TCRG Assay library. For the delta chain, EuroClonality-NGS standard procedure was applied. Overall study findings and caveats: Nearly all major patient gamma and delta clonotypes were public; only a couple of gamma clonotypes were disease-private.

Sequencing used genomic DNA taken from PBMCs of patients and controls. The sample holds many counts of this clone. What it recognizes is unknown. This CDR3 region has 14 residues. The ends lost 10 bases at V and 6 bases at J; junction bases unmatched: 6. Germline-derived CDR1 and CDR2 are GITISATS and ISYDGTV (reference sequence). TCRdb re-identified clones in the multiplex PCR reads via CATT. The sample shows about 4,100 gamma-chain clones, about 6.5% of them seen only once. This TCR came from a human donor in good health. The material sequenced was blood. V gene TRGV9 combines with J gene TRGJP. Assignment of the J gene here rests on matching the DNA to germline, because TCRdb gives none. This CDR3 is CAFLLELGKKIKVF. The CDR3 DNA sequence: TGTGCCTTCCTCTTAGAGTTGGGCAAAAAAATCAAGGTATTT.